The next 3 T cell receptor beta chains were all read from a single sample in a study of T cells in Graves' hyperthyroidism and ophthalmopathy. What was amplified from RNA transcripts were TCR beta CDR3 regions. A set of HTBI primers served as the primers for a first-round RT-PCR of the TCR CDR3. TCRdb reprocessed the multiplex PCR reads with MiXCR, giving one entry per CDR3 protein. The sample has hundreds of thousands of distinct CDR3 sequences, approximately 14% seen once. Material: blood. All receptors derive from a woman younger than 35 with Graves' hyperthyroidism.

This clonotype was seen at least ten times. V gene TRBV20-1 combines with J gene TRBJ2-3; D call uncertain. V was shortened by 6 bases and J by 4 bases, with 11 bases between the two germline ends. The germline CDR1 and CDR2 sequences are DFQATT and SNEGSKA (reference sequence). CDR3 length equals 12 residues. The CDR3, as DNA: TGCAGTGCAAATAGGGAAGCAGATACGCAGTATTTT. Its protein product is CSANREADTQYF.

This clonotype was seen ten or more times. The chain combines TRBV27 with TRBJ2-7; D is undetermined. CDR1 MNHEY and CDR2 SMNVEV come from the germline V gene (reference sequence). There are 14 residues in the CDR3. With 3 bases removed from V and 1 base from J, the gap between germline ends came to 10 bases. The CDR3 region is CASSFYTGSYEQYF. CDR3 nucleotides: TGTGCCAGCAGTTTCTACACCGGATCCTACGAGCAGTACTTC.

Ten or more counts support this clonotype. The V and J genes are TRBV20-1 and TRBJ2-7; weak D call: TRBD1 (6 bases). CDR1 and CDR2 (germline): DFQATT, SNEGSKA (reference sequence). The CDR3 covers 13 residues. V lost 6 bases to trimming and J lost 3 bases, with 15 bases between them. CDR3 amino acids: CSANRENGYEQYF. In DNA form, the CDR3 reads TGCAGTGCCAACAGGGAGAACGGCTACGAGCAGTACTTC.